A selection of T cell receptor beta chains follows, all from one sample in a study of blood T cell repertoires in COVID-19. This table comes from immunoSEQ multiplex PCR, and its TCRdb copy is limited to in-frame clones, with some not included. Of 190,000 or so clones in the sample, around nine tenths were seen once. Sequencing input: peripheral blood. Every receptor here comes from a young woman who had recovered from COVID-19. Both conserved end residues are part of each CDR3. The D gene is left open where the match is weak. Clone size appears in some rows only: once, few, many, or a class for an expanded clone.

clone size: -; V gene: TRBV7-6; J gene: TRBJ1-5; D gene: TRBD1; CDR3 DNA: TGTGCCAGCAGCTTAGGAACAGGGGGGATCCAGCCCCAGCATTTT; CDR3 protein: CASSLGTGGIQPQHF
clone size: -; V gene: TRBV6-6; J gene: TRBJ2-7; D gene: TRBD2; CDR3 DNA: TGTGCCAGCAAATTTAGCGGGGGATCCGACGAGCAGTACTTC; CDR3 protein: CASKFSGGSDEQYF
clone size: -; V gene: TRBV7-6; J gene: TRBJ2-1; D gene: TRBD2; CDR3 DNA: TGTGCCAGCAGCTTAGAACCCCCGGGAGGGATCAATGAGCAGTTCTTC; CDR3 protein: CASSLEPPGGINEQFF
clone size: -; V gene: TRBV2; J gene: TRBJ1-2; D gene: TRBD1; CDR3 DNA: TGTGCCAGCAGAGGGACAGCGAACTATGGCTACACCTTC; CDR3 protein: CASRGTANYGYTF
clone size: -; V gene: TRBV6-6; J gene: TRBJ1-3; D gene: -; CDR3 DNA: TGTGCCAGCAGTTACACCGGGGGGCAGAGTGGAAACACCATATATTTT; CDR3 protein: CASSYTGGQSGNTIYF
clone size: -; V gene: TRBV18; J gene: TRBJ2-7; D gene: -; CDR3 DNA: TGTGCCAGCTCACCCTCCCGGGGGAGCTCCTACGAGCAGTACTTC; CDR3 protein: CASSPSRGSSYEQYF
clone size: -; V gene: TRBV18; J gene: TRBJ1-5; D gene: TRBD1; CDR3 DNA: TGTGCCAGCTCACCGGACGGACAGGTCGCTCAGCCCCAGCATTTT; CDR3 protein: CASSPDGQVAQPQHF
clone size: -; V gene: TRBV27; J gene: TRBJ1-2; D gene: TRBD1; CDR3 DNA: TGTGCCAGCAGTATGACAGGGTGGGATGGCTACACCTTC; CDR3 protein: CASSMTGWDGYTF
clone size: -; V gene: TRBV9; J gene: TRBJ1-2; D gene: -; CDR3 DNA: TGTGCCAGCAGCGCGACCAACAGATGGGGAGGGAAATATGGCTACACCTTC; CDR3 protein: CASSATNRWGGKYGYTF
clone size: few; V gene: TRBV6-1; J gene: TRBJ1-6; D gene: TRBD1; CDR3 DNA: TGTGCCAGCACTGAGGACGGGGGACAGGGTAATTCACCCCTCCACTTT; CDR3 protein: CASTEDGGQGNSPLHF
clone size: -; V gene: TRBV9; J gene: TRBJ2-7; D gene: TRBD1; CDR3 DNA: TGTGCCAGCAGCGTCCGTCAGGGGGCCAACTACGAGCAGTACTTC; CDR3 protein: CASSVRQGANYEQYF
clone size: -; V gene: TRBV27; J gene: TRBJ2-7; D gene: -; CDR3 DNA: TGTGCCAGCAGACCGACAGGACACCTCTACGAGCAGTACTTC; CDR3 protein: CASRPTGHLYEQYF
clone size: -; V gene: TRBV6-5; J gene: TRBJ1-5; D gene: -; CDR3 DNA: TGTGCCAGCAGTTACCTGGGAGGCAATCAGCCCCAGCATTTT; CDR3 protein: CASSYLGGNQPQHF
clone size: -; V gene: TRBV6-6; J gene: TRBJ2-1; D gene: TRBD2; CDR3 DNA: TGTGCCAGCGGACCGGGATCGGCTAGCGGGAGAAATGAGCAGTTCTTC; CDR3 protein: CASGPGSASGRNEQFF
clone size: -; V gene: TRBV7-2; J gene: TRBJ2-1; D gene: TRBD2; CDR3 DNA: TGTGCCAGCAGCTTGGCGGGCGGCGGGAGGGTCTACAATGAGCAGTTCTTC; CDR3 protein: CASSLAGGGRVYNEQFF
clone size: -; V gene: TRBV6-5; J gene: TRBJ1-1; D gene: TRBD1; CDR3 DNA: TGTGCCAGCAGACCCGACAGGGGGCAGGGTGAAGCTTTCTTT; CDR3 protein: CASRPDRGQGEAFF
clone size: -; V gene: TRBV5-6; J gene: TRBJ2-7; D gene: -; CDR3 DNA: TGTGCCAGCAGCTTGGGTGCTGGGCCCCCCTACGAGCAGTACTTC; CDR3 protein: CASSLGAGPPYEQYF
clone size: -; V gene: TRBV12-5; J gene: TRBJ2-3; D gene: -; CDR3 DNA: TGTGCTAGTGCCTGGGACCAGGGGTGGGATACGCAGTATTTT; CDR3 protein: CASAWDQGWDTQYF
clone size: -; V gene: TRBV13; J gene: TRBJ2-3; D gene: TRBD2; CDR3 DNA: TGTGCCAGCAGCTCCAGACAAACGACTAGCGCGGCAGATACGCAGTATTTT; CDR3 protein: CASSSRQTTSAADTQYF
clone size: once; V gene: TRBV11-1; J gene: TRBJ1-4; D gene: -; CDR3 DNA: TGTGCCAGCAGCTTAAATCGACACTTGGGTGAAAAACTGTTTTTT; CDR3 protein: CASSLNRHLGEKLFF
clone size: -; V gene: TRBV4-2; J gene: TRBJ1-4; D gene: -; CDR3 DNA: TGTGCCAGCAGCCAAAGAACCGGACAGTTCGAAAAACTGTTTTTT; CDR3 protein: CASSQRTGQFEKLFF
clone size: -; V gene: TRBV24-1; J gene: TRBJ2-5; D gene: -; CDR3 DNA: TGTGCCACCAGTGACCCGTACCAAGAGACCCAGTACTTC; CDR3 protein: CATSDPYQETQYF
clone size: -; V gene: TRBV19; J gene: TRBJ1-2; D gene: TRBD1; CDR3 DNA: TGTGCCAGTAGGGGGACAGGGAAGGATGGCTACACCTTC; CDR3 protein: CASRGTGKDGYTF
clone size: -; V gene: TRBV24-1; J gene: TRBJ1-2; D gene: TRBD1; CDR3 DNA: TGTGCCACCAGTGACATAGGGACAGCCGGGTATGGCTACACCTTC; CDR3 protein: CATSDIGTAGYGYTF
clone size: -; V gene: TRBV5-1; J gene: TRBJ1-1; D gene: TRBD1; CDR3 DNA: TGCGCCAGCAGCGGCGCGGGACAGGGGAGAAGCACTGAAGCTTTCTTT; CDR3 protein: CASSGAGQGRSTEAFF
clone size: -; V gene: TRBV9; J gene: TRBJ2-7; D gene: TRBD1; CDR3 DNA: TGTGCCAGCCAGGGGGACAGCTCCTACGAGCAGTACTTC; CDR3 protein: CASQGDSSYEQYF
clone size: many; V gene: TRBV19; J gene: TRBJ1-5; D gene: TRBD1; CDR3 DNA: TGTGCCAGTAGTATCGTGGGACAGGGAGATCAGCCCCAGCATTTT; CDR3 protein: CASSIVGQGDQPQHF
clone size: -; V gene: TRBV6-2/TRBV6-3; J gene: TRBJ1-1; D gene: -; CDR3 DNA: TGTGCCAGCAGTTACGGCACACTGAACACTGAAGCTTTCTTT; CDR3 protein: CASSYGTLNTEAFF
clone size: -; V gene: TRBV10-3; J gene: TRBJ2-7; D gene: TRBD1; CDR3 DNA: TGTGCCATCAGTCCAACGGGACAGGGGGACGAGCAGTACTTC; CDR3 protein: CAISPTGQGDEQYF
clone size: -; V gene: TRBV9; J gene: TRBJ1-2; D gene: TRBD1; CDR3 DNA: TGTGCCAGCAGCCCCCCAGGGGGCAACTATGGCTACACCTTC; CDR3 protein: CASSPPGGNYGYTF
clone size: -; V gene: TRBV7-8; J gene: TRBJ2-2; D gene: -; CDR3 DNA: TGTGCCAGCAGCTTAGTCGGCGGAACGAACACCGGGGAGCTGTTTTTT; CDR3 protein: CASSLVGGTNTGELFF
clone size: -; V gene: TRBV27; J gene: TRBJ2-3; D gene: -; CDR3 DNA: TGTGCCAGCAGACGAACAGGGACAGATACGCAGTATTTT; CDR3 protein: CASRRTGTDTQYF
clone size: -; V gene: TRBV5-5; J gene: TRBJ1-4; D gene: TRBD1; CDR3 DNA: TGTGCCAGCAGCATAACAGGGGCAACTAATGAAAAACTGTTTTTT; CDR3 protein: CASSITGATNEKLFF
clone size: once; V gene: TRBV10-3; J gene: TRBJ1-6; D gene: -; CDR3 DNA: TGTGCCATCAGTGAGCGGGGAGGGGGGCTAGCCTCACCCCTCCACTTT; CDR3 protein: CAISERGGGLASPLHF
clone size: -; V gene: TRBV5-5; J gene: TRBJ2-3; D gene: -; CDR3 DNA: TGTGCCAGCAGAAGCGTGATCACCGTTCTCACAGATACGCAGTATTTT; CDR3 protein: CASRSVITVLTDTQYF
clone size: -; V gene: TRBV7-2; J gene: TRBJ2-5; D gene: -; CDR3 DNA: TGTGCCAGCAGCTACAGGTACCAAGAGACCCAGTACTTC; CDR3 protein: CASSYRYQETQYF
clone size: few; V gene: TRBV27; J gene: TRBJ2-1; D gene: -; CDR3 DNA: TGTGCCAGCAGTCCCCTGCCCCAGCGGAGGTCCAATGAGCAGTTCTTC; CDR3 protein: CASSPLPQRRSNEQFF
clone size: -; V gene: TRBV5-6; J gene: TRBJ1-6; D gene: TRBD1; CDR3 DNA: TGTGCCAGCAGCTTGGTTGTGACAGGGAATTCACCCCTCCACTTT; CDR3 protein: CASSLVVTGNSPLHF
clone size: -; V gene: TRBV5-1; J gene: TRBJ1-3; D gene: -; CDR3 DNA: TGCGCCAGCAGCTTGGTCCAGGGTCAGCACACCATATATTTT; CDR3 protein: CASSLVQGQHTIYF
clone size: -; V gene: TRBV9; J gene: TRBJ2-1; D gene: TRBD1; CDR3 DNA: TGTGCCAGCAGCGGTTCGGTAACCGGGACAGGGCCCTACAATGAGCAGTTCTTC; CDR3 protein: CASSGSVTGTGPYNEQFF